The 8 T cell receptor beta chains listed next were all sequenced from one sample in a study of circulating CD8 cells and anti-PD-1 response in melanoma (dated by TCRdb to the early 2020s). Four subsets defined by PD-1 and/or TIGIT were sorted from live CD3+CD8+TCRalphabeta+ cells on a BD FACSAria II cell sorter. The data were produced on a NextSeq 500. Starting from 15 ng of total RNA, TCR libraries were made with the QIAseq Immune Repertoire RNA Library Kit, Human TCR Panel. TCRdb passed the public sequencing reads through fastp at Q25 and MiXCR, retaining productive beta sequences. Records with the same CDR3 protein are collapsed into one entry carrying the most frequent genes and DNA. The sample profile shows 570 or so distinct CDR3 sequences; less than 9.5% of them were found once. Of the sample, roughly 29% falls within the top ten clones. The source was CD8+ T cells from PBMCs, collected at baseline or after one month of anti-PD-1 therapy (not recorded which). All receptors come from a human donor with melanoma.

This clonotype is classed as large. J is TRBJ2-7 and V is TRBV28, with D unresolved. Trimming removed 8 bases from V and 5 bases from J, with 10 bases in between. The CDR3 has 11 residues. Germline CDR1 MDHEN, CDR2 SYDVKM. The CDR3 loop is CASLGPDEQYF. In nucleotides, the CDR3 is TGTGCCAGCCTTGGGCCGGACGAGCAGTACTTC.

This clonotype qualifies as large. This chain uses TRBV12-3 or TRBV12-4 with TRBJ2-6, with D possibly matching TRBD2 (6 bases). V was clipped by 7 bases and J by 10 bases, with 17 bases between them. The CDR3 has 14 amino acids. The chain's CDR3 is CASKDRGAYNVLTF. DNA for the CDR3: TGTGCCAGCAAGGATCGCGGGGCCTATAACGTCCTGACTTTC.

By sample fraction, this clonotype is large (0.1 to 1%). The chain employs TRBV27 and TRBJ2-7; 8 bases fit TRBD1. Germline lookup yields CDR1 MNHEY and CDR2 SMNVEV (reference sequence). V was pared by 3 bases and J by 6 bases, with 4 bases of the junction left unmatched. CDR3 length equals 13 residues. CDR3 sequence: CASSFSRGREQYF. The CDR3 DNA sequence: TGTGCCAGCAGTTTTTCCAGGGGGCGCGAGCAGTACTTC.

The V gene is TRBV11-2, the J gene TRBJ1-2; D might be TRBD1 (5 bases). This CDR3 contains 13 residues. Germline CDR1 reads SGHAT; CDR2 reads FQNNGV. V was clipped by 6 bases and J by 4 bases, with 12 bases between them. CDR3 loop: CASRSDRTYGYTF. The CDR3 nucleotides read TGTGCCAGCAGATCTGACAGAACCTATGGCTACACCTTC.

This clonotype is termed large. V gene TRBV27 combines with J gene TRBJ2-3; D may match TRBD1 or TRBD2 (5 bases each). V was pared by 2 bases and J by 4 bases, with 10 bases between. The CDR3 extends over 14 amino acids. Germline CDR1 and CDR2: MNHEY and SMNVEV (reference sequence). This CDR3 is CASSLRQGADTQYF. CDR3 coding DNA: TGTGCCAGCAGTTTACGGCAGGGAGCAGATACGCAGTATTTT.

A few counts support this clonotype. One end of the junction varies from germline; a read error may be responsible. The CDR3 loop is CASSPNRNYGELFF. CDR3 sequence (DNA): TGTGCCAGCAGTCCCAACAGGAATTACGGGGAGCTGTTTTTC. V usage is TRBV12-3 or TRBV12-4 and J usage is TRBJ2-2, with D possibly called TRBD1 or TRBD2 (5 bases each). The CDR3 has 14 residues.

This clonotype is judged large. CDR3 DNA sequence: TGTGCCAGCAGTCCCGGGGGGAAGGCGGCCTACGAGCAGTACTTC. Amino acids: CASSPGGKAAYEQYF. This chain connects TRBV27 to TRBJ2-7; 7 bases align to TRBD2. The CDR3 loop spans 15 amino acids. J was trimmed by 2 bases and V by 5 bases; bases with no gene match: 9. Per the germline V gene, CDR1 is MNHEY and CDR2 is SMNVEV (reference sequence).

This clonotype has more than one count but fewer than ten. V is TRBV25-1 and J is TRBJ2-1; possibly TRBD2 for D (5 bases). The CDR3 sequence is 11 residues long. V was trimmed by 8 bases and J by 9 bases, leaving 11 bases between them. Germline lookup yields CDR1 MGHDK and CDR2 SYGVNS. The CDR3 nucleotides read TGTGCCAGCGGACTTACGGGTGAGCAGTTCTTC. Protein product: CASGLTGEQFF.